Listed below are T cell receptor beta chains from one sample, sequenced in a study of blood T cell repertoires in COVID-19. Repertoires were generated with immunoSEQ multiplex PCR, while TCRdb's copy carries only in-frame clones and drops some. Of about 36,000 clones listed, approximately 80% are singletons. The sample was peripheral blood. These TCRs come from a man aged 65 to 79 with acute or convalescent COVID-19. Both conserved end residues are part of each CDR3. D genes are given only for firm matches. The size field is filled for only some rows; it gives once, few, many or a size class.

TRBJ2-5	TRBV7-9	16	few	TRBD2	TGTGCCAGCAGCCGGCCCACCACTAGCGTCGGAGAGACCCAGTACTTC	CASSRPTTSVGETQYF
TRBJ1-2	TRBV30	12	.	.	TGTGCCTGGAGTAAATCCCGCTATGGCTACACCTTC	CAWSKSRYGYTF
TRBJ1-3	TRBV9	14	.	.	TGTGCCAGCAGCGCGGCGGGGGCTGGAAACACCATATATTTT	CASSAAGAGNTIYF
TRBJ1-2	TRBV5-1	14	.	.	TGCGCCAGCAGCTTGGACGGGTTAGGCTATGGCTACACCTTC	CASSLDGLGYGYTF
TRBJ2-7	TRBV10-3	12	.	.	TGTGCCATCAGTGAGTCCCACTACGAGCAGTACTTC	CAISESHYEQYF
TRBJ1-2	TRBV9	12	few	.	TGTGCCAGCAGCGTAGGGCCCTATGGCTACACCTTC	CASSVGPYGYTF
TRBJ2-7	TRBV7-8	17	.	TRBD1	TGTGCCAGCAGCTTCCCCCGTGTGGGACAGGGTCTATACGAGCAGTACTTC	CASSFPRVGQGLYEQYF
TRBJ2-5	TRBV9	14	.	.	TGTGCCAGCAGCGGTCGTGAGGGTAGCCAGACCCAGTACTTC	CASSGREGSQTQYF
TRBJ1-2	TRBV30	14	.	.	TGTGCCTGGACCCCCTGGAGGGCTAACTATGGCTACACCTTC	CAWTPWRANYGYTF
TRBJ2-7	TRBV10-2	13	.	TRBD2	TGCGCCAGCAGTCGGGGACTATCCTACGAGCAGTACTTC	CASSRGLSYEQYF
TRBJ2-1	TRBV4-3	13	.	.	TGCGCCAGCGCTTGGGGCAGGGGCAATGAGCAGTTCTTC	CASAWGRGNEQFF
TRBJ2-7	TRBV18	12	.	.	TGTGCCAGTTCAACTGTCTCTTACGAGCAGTACTTC	CASSTVSYEQYF
TRBJ2-7	TRBV19	13	once	.	TGTGCCAGTAGTAGCCCGGGTGGCTACGAGCAGTACTTC	CASSSPGGYEQYF
TRBJ1-6	TRBV5-1	15	.	.	TGCGCCAGCAGCTTGGACAGTTCCTATAATTCACCCCTCCACTTT	CASSLDSSYNSPLHF
TRBJ2-5	TRBV28	14	.	.	TGTGCCACCCTTCTCGGGGGGCTGGGGGAGACCCAGTACTTC	CATLLGGLGETQYF
TRBJ2-5	TRBV7-2	18	.	TRBD2	TGTGCCAGCAGCCAAGGGAATTTGGGGGGGGTCGTTCAAGAGACCCAGTACTTC	CASSQGNLGGVVQETQYF
TRBJ2-7	TRBV5-4	16	.	TRBD1	TGTGCCAGCAGCGCGGGGGGGACAGGGGGACGATACGAGCAGTACTTC	CASSAGGTGGRYEQYF